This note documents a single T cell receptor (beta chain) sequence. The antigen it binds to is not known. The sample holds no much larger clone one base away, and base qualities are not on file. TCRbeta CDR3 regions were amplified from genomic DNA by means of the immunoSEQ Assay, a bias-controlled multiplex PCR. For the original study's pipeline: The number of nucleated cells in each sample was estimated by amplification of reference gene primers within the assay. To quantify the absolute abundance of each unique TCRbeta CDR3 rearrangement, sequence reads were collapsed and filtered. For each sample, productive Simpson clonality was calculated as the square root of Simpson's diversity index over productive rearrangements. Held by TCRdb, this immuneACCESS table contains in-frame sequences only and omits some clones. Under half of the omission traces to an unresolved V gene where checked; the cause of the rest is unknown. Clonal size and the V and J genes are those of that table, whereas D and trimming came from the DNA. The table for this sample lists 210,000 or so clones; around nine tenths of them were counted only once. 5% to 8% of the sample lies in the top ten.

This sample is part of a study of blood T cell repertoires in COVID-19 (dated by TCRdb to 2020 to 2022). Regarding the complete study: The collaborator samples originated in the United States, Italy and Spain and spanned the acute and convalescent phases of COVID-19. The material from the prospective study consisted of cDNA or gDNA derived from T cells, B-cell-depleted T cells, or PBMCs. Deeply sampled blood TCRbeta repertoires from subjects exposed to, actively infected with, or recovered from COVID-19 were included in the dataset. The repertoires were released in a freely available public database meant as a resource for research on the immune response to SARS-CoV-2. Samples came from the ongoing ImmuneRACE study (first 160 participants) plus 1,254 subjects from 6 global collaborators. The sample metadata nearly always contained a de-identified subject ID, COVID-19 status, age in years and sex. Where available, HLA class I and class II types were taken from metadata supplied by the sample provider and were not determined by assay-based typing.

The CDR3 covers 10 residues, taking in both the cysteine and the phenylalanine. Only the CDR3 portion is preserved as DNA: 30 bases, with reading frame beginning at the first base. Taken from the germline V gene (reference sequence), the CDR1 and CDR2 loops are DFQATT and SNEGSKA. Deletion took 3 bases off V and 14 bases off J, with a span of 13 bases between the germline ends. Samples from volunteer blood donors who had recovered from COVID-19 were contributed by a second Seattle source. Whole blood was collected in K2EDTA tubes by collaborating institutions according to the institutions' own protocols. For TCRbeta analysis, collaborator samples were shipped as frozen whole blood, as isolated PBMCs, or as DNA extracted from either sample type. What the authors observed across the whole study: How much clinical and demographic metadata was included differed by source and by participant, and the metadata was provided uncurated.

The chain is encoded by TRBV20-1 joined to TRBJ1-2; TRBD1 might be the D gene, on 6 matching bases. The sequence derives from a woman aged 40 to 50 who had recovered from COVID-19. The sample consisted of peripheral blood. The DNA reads TGCAGTGCTAGTGGACAGTTTGATACCTTC. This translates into CSASGQFDTF.